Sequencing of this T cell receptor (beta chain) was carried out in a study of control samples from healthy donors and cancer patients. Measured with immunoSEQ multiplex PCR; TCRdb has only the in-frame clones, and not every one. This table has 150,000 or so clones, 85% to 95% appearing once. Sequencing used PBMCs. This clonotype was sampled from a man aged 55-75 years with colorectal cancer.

The DNA for the CDR3 is TGTGCCAGCAGCTCACAGGGGGCAGGAACTGAAGCTTTCTTT. Translating gives CASSSQGAGTEAFF. V gene TRBV7-2 combines with J gene TRBJ1-1; 9 bases are shared with TRBD1. Germline CDR1 reads SGHTA; CDR2 reads FQGNSA. This CDR3 is 14 amino acids long. V was pared by 4 bases and J by 5 bases, with 5 bases of the junction left unmatched.